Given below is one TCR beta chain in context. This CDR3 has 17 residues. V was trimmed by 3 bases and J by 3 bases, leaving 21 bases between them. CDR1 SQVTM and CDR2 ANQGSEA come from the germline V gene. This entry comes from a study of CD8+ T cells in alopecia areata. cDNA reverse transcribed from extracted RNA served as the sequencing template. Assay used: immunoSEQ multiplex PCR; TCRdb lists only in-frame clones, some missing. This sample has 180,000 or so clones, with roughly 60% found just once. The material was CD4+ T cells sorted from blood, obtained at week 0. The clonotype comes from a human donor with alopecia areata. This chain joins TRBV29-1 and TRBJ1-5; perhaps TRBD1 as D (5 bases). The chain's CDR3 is CSVDAGRDGNINQPQHF. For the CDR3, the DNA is TGCAGCGTTGATGCGGGCCGGGACGGGAATATCAATCAGCCCCAGCATTTT. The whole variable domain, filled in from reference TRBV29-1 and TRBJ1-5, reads SAVISQKPSRDICQRGTSLTIQCQVDSQVTMMFWYRQQPGQSLTLIATANQGSEATYESGFVIDKFPISRPNLTFSTLTVSNMSPEDSSIYLCSVDAGRDGNINQPQHFGDGTRLSIL.